This T cell receptor (beta chain) was sequenced in a study of T-cell memory formation after mild COVID-19. This clonotype was observed a handful of times. Its cognate antigen is unknown. MiXCR was run by TCRdb on the 5' RACE reads, yielding one entry per CDR3 protein. The sample shows about 290,000 distinct CDR3 sequences, about 15% of them seen only once. Study-wide points: Clones that contracted from day 15 to 85 were balanced CD4/CD8, while later expanders leaned CD4+.

With 1 base removed from V and 6 bases from J, the gap between germline ends came to 19 bases. The CDR3 is made up of 17 amino acids. The germline V gene has CDR1 SGHTA and CDR2 FQGNSA. This chain connects TRBV7-2 to TRBJ1-5; no clear D. The specimen was PBMCs or a T cell subset sorted from them (not recorded which). The receptor comes from a young man who had mild COVID-19 (a few samples of this study predate the infection). Cell type and time point are not known. CDR3 DNA sequence: TGTGCCAGCAGCTTAGGCGGCGTCGCTGGTTTGGGTCAGCCCCAGCATTTT. Translation: CASSLGGVAGLGQPQHF.